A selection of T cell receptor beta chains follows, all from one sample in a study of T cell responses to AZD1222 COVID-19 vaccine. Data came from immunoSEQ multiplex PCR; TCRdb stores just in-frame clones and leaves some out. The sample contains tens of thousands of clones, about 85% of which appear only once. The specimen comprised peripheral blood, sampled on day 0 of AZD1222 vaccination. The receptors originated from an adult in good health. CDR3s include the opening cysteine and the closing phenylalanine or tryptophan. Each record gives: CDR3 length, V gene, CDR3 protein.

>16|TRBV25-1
CASSELGGGNKNIQYF
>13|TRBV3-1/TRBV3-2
CASSQDITDTQYF
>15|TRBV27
CASTPGDSSYNEQFF
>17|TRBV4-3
CASSQVLRTGDNYGYTF
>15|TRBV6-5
CASSYAAGAGNTIYF
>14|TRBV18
CASSSTQGNTEAFF
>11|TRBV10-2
CASSEEAGYTF
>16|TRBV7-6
CASSRYGTSGEETQYF
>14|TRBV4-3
CASSQGTGRYEQYF
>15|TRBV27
CASSNGQGSRETQYF
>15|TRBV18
CASSPGTGKSEKLFF
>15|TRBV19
CASNIRGGANTEAFF
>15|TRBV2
CASSARLAGAYEQYF
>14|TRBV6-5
CASRPGQMNTEAFF
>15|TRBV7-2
CASSLATLNPSEQYF
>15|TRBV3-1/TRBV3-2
CASSQQTSGTETQYF
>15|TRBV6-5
CASRPLAAGGDTQYF
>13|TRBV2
CASMEGVTTEAFF
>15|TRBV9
CASSLEGVPYNEQFF
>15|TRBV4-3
CASSQDWGSSDTQYF
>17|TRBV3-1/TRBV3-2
CASSPRRLAGFQETQYF
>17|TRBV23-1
CASGRSWTGGTSYGYTF
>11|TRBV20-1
CSASAGEGYTF
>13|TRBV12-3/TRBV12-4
CASSSGWNEKLFF
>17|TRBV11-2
CASSHPGRAETYNEQFF
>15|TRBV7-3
CASSSTSGAYNEQFF
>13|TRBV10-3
CAISGVGNTEAFF
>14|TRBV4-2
CASSQGGGRETQYF
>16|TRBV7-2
CASSLARGRNNYGYTF
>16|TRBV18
CASSPGQLGTAEKLFF
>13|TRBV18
CASSPQGNQPQHF
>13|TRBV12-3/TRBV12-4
CASSLTGNYGYTF
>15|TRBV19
CASSIGSTSNQPQHF
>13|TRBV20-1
CSASRGLGETQYF
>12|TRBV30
CAWSFTGSGYTF
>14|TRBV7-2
CASRGGLNTGELFF
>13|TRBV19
CASSITGIHEQYF
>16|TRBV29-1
CSVAGSGRSSYNEQFF
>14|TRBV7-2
CASSPVDRKETQYF
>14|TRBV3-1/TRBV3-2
CASSQLNSNQPQHF
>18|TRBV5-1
CASSLALAGRSTGAEQYF
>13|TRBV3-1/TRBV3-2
CASSQEGGNTIYF
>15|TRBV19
CASSLHLDGDYGYTF
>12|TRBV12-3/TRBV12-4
CASSWVNSPLHF
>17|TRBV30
CAWSVGGILRGDTPLHF
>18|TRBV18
CASSLLGLAGRGTGELFF
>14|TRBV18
CASSPSYGNTEAFF
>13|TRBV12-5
CASGSYKNTEAFF
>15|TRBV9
CASSVGNSGQETQYF
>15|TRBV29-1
CSVGLANWNTGELFF
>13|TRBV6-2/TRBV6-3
CASSPDYNYEQYF
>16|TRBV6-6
CASSYSSLRNQETQYF
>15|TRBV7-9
CASSSGRESSYEQYF